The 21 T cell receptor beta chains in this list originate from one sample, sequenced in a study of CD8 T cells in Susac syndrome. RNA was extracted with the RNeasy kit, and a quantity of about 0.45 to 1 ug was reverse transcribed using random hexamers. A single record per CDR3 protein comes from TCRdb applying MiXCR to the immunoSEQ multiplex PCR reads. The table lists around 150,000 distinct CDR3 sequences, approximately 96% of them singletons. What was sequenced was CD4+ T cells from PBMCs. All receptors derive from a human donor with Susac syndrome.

The CDR3 is CASSPPGGQPQHF. The DNA for the CDR3 is TGTGCCAGCTCACCACCGGGCGGTCAGCCCCAGCATTTT. This rearrangement joins TRBV18 to TRBJ1-5; D unclear. Germline loops: CDR1 KGHSH, CDR2 LQKENI. The germline V and J ends were trimmed by 0 bases and 6 bases, with 6 bases remaining between them. The CDR3 is 13 residues long.

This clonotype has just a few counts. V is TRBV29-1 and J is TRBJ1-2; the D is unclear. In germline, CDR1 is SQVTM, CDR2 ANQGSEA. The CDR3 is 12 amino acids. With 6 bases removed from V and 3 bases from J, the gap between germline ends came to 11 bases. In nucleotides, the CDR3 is TGCAGCGTCAGGACGTCTTACTATGGCTACACCTTC. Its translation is CSVRTSYYGYTF.

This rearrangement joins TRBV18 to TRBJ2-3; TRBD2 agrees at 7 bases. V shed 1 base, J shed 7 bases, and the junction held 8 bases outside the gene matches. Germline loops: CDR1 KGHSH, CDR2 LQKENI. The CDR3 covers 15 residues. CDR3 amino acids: CASSPQPGGTNTQYF. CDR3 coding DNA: TGTGCCAGCTCACCACAACCGGGGGGTACAAATACGCAGTATTTT. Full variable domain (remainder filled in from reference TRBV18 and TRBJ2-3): NAGVMQNPRHLVRRRGQEARLRCSPMKGHSHVYWYRQLPEEGLKFMVYLQKENIIDESGMPKERFSAEFPKEGPSILRIQQVVRGDSAAYFCASSPQPGGTNTQYFGPGTRLTVL.

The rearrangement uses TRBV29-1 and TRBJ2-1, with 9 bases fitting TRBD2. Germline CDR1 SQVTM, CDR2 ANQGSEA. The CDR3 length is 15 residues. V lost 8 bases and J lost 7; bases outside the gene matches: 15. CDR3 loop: CSSTEGLAGKNEQFF. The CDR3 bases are TGCAGCTCGACGGAGGGGCTAGCGGGAAAGAATGAGCAGTTCTTC.

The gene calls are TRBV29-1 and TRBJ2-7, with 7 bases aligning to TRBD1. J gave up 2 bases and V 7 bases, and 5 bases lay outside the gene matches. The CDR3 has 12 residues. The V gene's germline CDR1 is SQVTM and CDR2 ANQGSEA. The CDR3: CSASTGTYEQYF. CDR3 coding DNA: TGCAGCGCCTCGACAGGGACCTACGAGCAGTACTTC.

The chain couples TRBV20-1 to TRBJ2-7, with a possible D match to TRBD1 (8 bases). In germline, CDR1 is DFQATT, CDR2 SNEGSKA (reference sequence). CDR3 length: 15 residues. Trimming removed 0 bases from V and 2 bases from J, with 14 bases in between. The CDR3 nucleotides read TGCAGTGCTAGAGATCAACAGGGGGGGGCCTACGAGCAGTACTTC. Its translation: CSARDQQGGAYEQYF.

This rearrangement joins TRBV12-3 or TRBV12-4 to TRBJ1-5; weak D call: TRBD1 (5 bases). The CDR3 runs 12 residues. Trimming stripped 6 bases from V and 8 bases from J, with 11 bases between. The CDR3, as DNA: TGTGCCAGCAGGTTACGGGGGGAGCCCCAGCATTTT. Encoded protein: CASRLRGEPQHF.

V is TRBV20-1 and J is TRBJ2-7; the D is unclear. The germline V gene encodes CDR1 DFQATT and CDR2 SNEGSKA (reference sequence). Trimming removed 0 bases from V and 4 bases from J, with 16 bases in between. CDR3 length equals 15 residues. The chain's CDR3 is CSARDPRPGRYEQYF. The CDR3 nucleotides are TGCAGTGCTAGAGATCCGAGACCCGGCAGGTACGAGCAGTACTTC.

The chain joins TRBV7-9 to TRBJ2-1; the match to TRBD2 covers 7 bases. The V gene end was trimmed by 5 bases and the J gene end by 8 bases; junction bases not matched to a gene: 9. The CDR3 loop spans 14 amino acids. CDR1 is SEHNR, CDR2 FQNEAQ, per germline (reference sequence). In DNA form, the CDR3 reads TGTGCCAGCAGCCCGTCACGGGAGGTCCATGAGCAGTTCTTC. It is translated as CASSPSREVHEQFF.

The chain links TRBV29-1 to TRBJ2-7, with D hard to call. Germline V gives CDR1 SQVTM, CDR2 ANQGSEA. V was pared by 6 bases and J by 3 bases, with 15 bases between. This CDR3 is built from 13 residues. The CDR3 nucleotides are TGCAGCGTGGGCGCTGACAACAACTACGAGCAGTACTTC. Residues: CSVGADNNYEQYF.

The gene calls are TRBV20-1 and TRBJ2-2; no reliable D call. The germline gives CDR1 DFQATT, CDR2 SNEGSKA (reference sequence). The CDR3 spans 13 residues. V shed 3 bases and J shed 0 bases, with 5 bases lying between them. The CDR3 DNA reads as TGCAGTGCTAGTAAATCGAACACCGGGGAGCTGTTTTTT. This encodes CSASKSNTGELFF.

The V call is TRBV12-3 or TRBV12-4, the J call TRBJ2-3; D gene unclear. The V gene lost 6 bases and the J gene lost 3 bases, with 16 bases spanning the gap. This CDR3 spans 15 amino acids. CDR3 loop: CASRLQTSSTDTQYF. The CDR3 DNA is TGTGCCAGCAGACTGCAGACGTCGAGTACAGATACGCAGTATTTT.

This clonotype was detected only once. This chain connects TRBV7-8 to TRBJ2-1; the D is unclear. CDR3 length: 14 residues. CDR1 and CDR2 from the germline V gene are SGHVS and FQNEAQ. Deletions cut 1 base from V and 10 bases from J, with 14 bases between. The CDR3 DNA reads TGTGCCAGCAGCTTAGTCCCTGGCTTGGCGGAGCAGTTCTTC. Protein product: CASSLVPGLAEQFF.

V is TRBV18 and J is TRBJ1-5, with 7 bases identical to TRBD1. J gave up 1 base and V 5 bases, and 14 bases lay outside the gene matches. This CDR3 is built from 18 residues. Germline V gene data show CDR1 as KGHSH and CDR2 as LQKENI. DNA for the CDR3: TGTGCCAGCTCATCCCGAAGACAGGGTCGGGAAAGCAATCAGCCCCAGCATTTT. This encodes CASSSRRQGRESNQPQHF.

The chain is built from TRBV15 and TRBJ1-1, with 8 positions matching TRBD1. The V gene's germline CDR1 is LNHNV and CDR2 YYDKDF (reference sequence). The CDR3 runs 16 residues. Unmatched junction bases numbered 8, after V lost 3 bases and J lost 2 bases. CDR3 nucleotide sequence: TGTGCCACCAGCAGGTCATTCGGACAGGGAAACACTGAAGCTTTCTTT. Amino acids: CATSRSFGQGNTEAFF.

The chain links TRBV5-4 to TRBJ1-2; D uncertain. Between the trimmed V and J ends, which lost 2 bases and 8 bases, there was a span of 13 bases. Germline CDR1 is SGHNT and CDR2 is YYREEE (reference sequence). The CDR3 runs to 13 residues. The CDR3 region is CASSFGGPGGYTF. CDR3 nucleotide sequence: TGTGCCAGCAGCTTCGGTGGGCCGGGAGGCTACACCTTC. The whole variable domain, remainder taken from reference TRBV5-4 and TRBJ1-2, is ETGVTQSPTHLIKTRGQQVTLRCSSQSGHNTVSWYQQALGQGPQFIFQYYREEENGRGNFPPRFSGLQFPNYSSELNVNALELDDSALYLCASSFGGPGGYTFGSGTRLTVV.

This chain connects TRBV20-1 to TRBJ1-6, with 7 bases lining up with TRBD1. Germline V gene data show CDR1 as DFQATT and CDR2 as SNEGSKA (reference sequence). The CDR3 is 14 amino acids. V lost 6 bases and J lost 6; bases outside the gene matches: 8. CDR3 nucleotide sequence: TGCAGTGCCAGGGGGTCCCAGGGTAATTCACCCCTCCACTTT. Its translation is CSARGSQGNSPLHF.

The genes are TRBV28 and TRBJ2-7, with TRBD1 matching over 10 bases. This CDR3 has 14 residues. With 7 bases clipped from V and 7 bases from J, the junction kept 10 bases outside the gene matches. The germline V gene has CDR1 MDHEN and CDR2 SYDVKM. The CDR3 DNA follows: TGTGCCAGCACCCTGGGGACAGGGGCTAAGGAGCAGTACTTC. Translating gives CASTLGTGAKEQYF. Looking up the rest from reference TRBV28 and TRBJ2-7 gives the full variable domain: DVKVTQSSRYLVKRTGEKVFLECVQDMDHENMFWYRQDPGLGLRLIYFSYDVKMKEKGDIPEGYSVSREKKERFSLILESASTNQTSMYLCASTLGTGAKEQYFGPGTRLTVT.

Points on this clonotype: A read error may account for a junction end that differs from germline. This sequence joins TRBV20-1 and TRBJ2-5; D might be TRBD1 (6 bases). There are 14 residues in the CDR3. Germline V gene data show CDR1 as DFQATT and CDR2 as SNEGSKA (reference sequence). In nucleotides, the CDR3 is TGCAGTGTTAGAGGGCAGGGGAGAGGCGAGACCCAGTACTTC. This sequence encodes CSVRGQGRGETQYF.

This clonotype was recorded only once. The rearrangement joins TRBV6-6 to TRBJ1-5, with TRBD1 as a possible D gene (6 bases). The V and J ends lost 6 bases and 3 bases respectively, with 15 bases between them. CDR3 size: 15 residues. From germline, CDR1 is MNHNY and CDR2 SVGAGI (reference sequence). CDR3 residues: CASRSEGVANQPQHF. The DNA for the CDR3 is TGTGCCAGCAGGTCCGAGGGGGTGGCCAATCAGCCCCAGCATTTT.

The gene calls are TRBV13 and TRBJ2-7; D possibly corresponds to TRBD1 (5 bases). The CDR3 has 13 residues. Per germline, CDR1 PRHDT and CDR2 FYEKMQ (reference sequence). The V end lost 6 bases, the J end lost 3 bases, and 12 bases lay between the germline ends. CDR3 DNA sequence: TGTGCCAGCAGGCGGAAGGACATCTACGAGCAGTACTTC. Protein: CASRRKDIYEQYF.